This T cell receptor gamma chain was recorded in a study of Vδ1+ human thymocytes. Study-level results: Thymic TRG and TRD repertoires appeared highly polyclonal, with Gaussian CDR3 length distributions.

This clone was counted a few times. As yet, its antigen is unknown. Germline V gene lookup returns CDR1 GITISATS and CDR2 ISYDGTV (reference sequence). Losses at the gene ends were 11 bases for V and 0 bases for J; bases not matched to a gene: 10. This CDR3 is built from 13 residues. RNA was extracted from the cells and then reverse transcribed. Multiplex PCR used pooled V-gene forward primers and a constant-region reverse primer to amplify CDR3s. TCRdb reran clone calling via CATT on the multiplex PCR reads. The table has 35,000 or so gamma-chain clones, about 19% seen once. Material: Vdelta1+ gamma-delta thymocytes from the thymus. Subset in this sample: FACS-sorted CD3+ TCRalphabeta- TCRVdelta1+ TCRVdelta2- thymocytes. The clonotype comes from a girl under three years old who had congenital heart surgery. The chain couples TRGV9 to TRGJ1 or TRGJ2. CDR3 sequence reads: CASPPANYYKKLF. In nucleotides, the CDR3 is TGTGCCTCCCCCCCCGCGAATTATTATAAGAAACTCTTT.